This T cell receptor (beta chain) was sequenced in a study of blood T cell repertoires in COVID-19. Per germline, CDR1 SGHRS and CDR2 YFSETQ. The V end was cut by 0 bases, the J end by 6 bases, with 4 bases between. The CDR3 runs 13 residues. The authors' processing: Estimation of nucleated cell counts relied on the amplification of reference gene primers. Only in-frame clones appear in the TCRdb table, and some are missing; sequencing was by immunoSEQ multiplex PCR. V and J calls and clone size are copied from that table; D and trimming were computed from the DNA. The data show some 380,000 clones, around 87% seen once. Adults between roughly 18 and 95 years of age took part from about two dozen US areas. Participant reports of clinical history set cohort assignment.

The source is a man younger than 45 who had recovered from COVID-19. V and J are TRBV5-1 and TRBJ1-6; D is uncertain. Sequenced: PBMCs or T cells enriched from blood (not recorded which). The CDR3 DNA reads TGCGCCAGCAGCTTGGATAGTAATTCACCCCTCCACTTT. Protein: CASSLDSNSPLHF.